This TCR beta chain is drawn from a study of regulatory T cells in long-lasting Graves disease. TCR beta libraries were built with iRepertoire HTBI primers and Arm-PCR of CDR3 regions. TCRdb fed the multiplex PCR reads into MiXCR, producing one record per CDR3 protein. The profile shows roughly 500,000 distinct CDR3 sequences, roughly 21% of them singletons. Study-wide results and limits: Owing to a sample size that was small, accuracy may have been reduced.

This clonotype was observed at least ten times. Its specificity is not known. The time point: persistent/refractory GD, antithyroid drugs over 5 years with positive TRAb. From PBMCs, RNA was extracted and then used to make the TCR library. V lost 2 bases, J lost 0 bases, and 10 bases lay in between. CDR1 and CDR2 (germline): LNHDA, SQIVND (reference sequence). This CDR3 contains 15 residues. The gene calls are TRBV19 and TRBJ1-1; D gene unclear. This TCR came from a female donor with Graves disease. This specimen was peripheral blood mononuclear cells (PBMCs), taken when the disease was refractory, from a patient treated with antithyroid drugs. CDR3 DNA: TGTGCCAGTAGTATACGTCCGAGCATGAACACTGAAGCTTTCTTT. Protein product: CASSIRPSMNTEAFF.